These 14 T cell receptor beta chains originate from one sample sequenced in a study of regulatory T cells in long-lasting Graves disease. Stated time point: newly diagnosed GD, antithyroid drugs for less than 3 months. RNA from PBMCs was the source of the TCR library. With iRepertoire HTBI primers and Arm-PCR of CDR3 regions, TCR beta libraries were built. TCRdb re-called the multiplex PCR reads with MiXCR, one entry per CDR3 protein. The table includes over 500,000 distinct CDR3 sequences, about 15% detected once. The sample also formed part of further work on T cells in Graves' hyperthyroidism and ophthalmopathy.

The specimen was peripheral blood mononuclear cells (PBMCs), collected at new diagnosis, from a patient treated with antithyroid drugs. The source of these receptors is a woman between 25 and 40 years old with Graves disease.

This clonotype was recorded many times. V and J are TRBV20-1 and TRBJ2-7; D gene uncertain. Per germline, CDR1 DFQATT and CDR2 SNEGSKA (reference sequence). The V gene lost 3 bases and the J gene lost 2 bases, with 5 bases spanning the gap. This CDR3 is 11 amino acids long. The DNA for the CDR3 is TGCAGTGCTAGTGCGGCCTACGAGCAGTACTTC. It yields the protein CSASAAYEQYF.

This clonotype was seen a few times. The V call is TRBV6-5, the J call TRBJ2-2; D not certain. Per the germline V gene, CDR1 is MNHEY and CDR2 is SVGAGI. The CDR3 consists of 16 residues. V was pared by 2 bases and J by 1 base, with 11 bases between. CDR3 sequence: CASSYPPPQNTGELFF. The DNA for the CDR3 is TGTGCCAGCAGTTACCCCCCCCCCCAGAACACCGGGGAGCTGTTTTTT.

This clonotype was detected a few times. V gene TRBV20-1 combines with J gene TRBJ2-5; maybe TRBD1 (5 bases). Germline V gene sequence: CDR1 DFQATT, CDR2 SNEGSKA (reference sequence). The CDR3 has 22 amino acids. V dropped 2 bases and J dropped 5 bases, with 39 bases sitting between them. CDR3 in DNA: TGCAGTGCTAGACTCGTTCCGTGGGCGCGGAAGGGGAACCACCGGATCGTCGAGACCCAGTACTTC. Protein product: CSARLVPWARKGNHRIVETQYF.

This clonotype was seen ten or more times. This chain joins TRBV11-2 and TRBJ1-4, with D possibly TRBD1 on 5 matching bases. Deletions cut 1 base from V and 7 bases from J, with 16 bases between. This CDR3 is built from 16 residues. Germline-derived CDR1 and CDR2 are SGHAT and FQNNGV. CDR3 sequence: CASSLALRTKGEKLFF. The CDR3 coding sequence is TGTGCCAGCAGCTTAGCGCTTAGGACAAAGGGTGAAAAACTGTTTTTT.

This clonotype was counted only a few times. The chain recombines TRBV3-1 with TRBJ1-3; D remains unclear. CDR1 and CDR2 from the germline V gene are LGHDT and YNNKEL (reference sequence). Trimming took off 4 bases at V and 0 bases at J, with 10 bases between the two ends. The length of the CDR3 is 15 residues. The CDR3 sequence is CASSPIGNSGNTIYF. DNA for the CDR3: TGTGCCAGCAGCCCCATCGGGAACTCTGGAAACACCATATATTTT. The entire variable domain, with the rest obtained from reference TRBV3-1 and TRBJ1-3, is as follows: DTAVSQTPKYLVTQMGNDKSIKCEQNLGHDTMYWYKQDSKKFLKIMFSYNNKELIINETVPNRFSPKSPDKAHLNLHINSLELGDSAVYFCASSPIGNSGNTIYFGEGSWLTVV.

This clonotype was picked up many times. This CDR3 reads CASSDRNSYNEQFF. Here the CDR3 DNA reads TGTGCCAGCAGCGACCGGAACTCCTACAATGAGCAGTTCTTC. The genes are TRBV2 and TRBJ2-1; no reliable D call. Germline V gene lookup returns CDR1 SNHLY and CDR2 FYNNEI. V was trimmed by 6 bases and J by 0 bases, leaving 9 bases between them. The CDR3 consists of 14 residues.

This clonotype was picked up many times. The chain carries TRBV6-1 and TRBJ2-1; D is possibly TRBD2 (6 bases). Trimming removed 6 bases from V and 2 bases from J, with 20 bases in between. The CDR3 loop spans 17 amino acids. Looked up from germline, CDR1 is MNHNS and CDR2 is SASEGT. The CDR3 loop reads CASSGSPGSETYNEQFF. CDR3 nucleotides: TGTGCCAGCAGCGGATCCCCCGGGAGCGAGACCTACAATGAGCAGTTCTTC.

About this clonotype itself: A read error may explain this, as a much larger clone is one base away. The chain links TRBV7-9 to TRBJ2-1; tentative D call: TRBD1 (5 bases). Germline V gene sequence: CDR1 SEHNR, CDR2 FQNEAQ (reference sequence). The CDR3 is 13 residues long. This chain's CDR3 is CASSYRQNNGQFF. In DNA form, the CDR3 reads TGTGCCAGCAGCTACAGACAGAACAATGGGCAGTTCTTC.

This clonotype appeared a few times. This sequence joins TRBV29-1 and TRBJ2-5; 11 positions match TRBD1. The CDR3 consists of 18 residues. The germline gives CDR1 SQVTM, CDR2 ANQGSEA. V dropped 3 bases and J dropped 1; count of bases not matched to a gene: 13. CDR3 DNA sequence: TGCAGCGTTGACGGTTTGGATTGGGGGACAGGGGGCCAAGAGACCCAGTACTTC. Amino acid sequence: CSVDGLDWGTGGQETQYF.

This clonotype was observed once. The rearrangement links TRBV5-1 to TRBJ2-7; TRBD2 is a possible D gene (6 bases). Trimming stripped 2 bases from V and 3 bases from J, with 12 bases between. CDR3 length: 14 residues. Germline-derived CDR1 and CDR2 are SGHRS and YFSETQ. The CDR3 nucleotides are TGCGCCAGCAGCTTCCCCGGGAGTCTCTACGAGCAGTACTTC. Translated, it gives CASSFPGSLYEQYF.

V gene TRBV6-1 combines with J gene TRBJ1-2; D remains ambiguous. The CDR3 runs 15 residues. The germline V gene encodes CDR1 MNHNS and CDR2 SASEGT. Trimming took off 6 bases at V and 5 bases at J, with 19 bases between the two ends. CDR3 sequence reads: CASRRAAADRYGYTF. Written as DNA, the CDR3 is TGTGCCAGCAGGCGTGCGGCTGCCGACCGATATGGCTACACCTTC.

This clonotype has only a few counts. The chain has TRBV7-8 and TRBJ2-6; no clear D gene. The CDR3 loop spans 16 amino acids. The germline CDR1 and CDR2 sequences are SGHVS and FQNEAQ. Deletions cut 1 base from V and 2 bases from J, with 9 bases between. CDR3 in amino acids: CASSLEKLAGANVLTF. CDR3 sequence (DNA): TGTGCCAGCAGCTTAGAAAAATTGGCTGGGGCCAACGTCCTGACTTTC.

The J gene is TRBJ1-2, the V gene TRBV28; D is ambiguous. Germline CDR1 MDHEN, CDR2 SYDVKM. Trimming took 8 bases from V and 5 from J, leaving 9 bases between them. The CDR3 sequence is 11 residues long. Here the CDR3 DNA reads TGTGCCAGCGGGAGAGGGTATGGCTACACCTTC. It encodes CASGRGYGYTF.

This clonotype was detected many times. The V call is TRBV11-2, the J call TRBJ1-1; a weak D match, TRBD1 (6 bases). Germline-derived CDR1 and CDR2 are SGHAT and FQNNGV. Trimming stripped 5 bases from V and 7 bases from J, with 11 bases between. The CDR3 has 12 residues. CDR3 amino acids: CASSTQGIEAFF. The DNA of the CDR3 is TGTGCCAGCAGCACGCAGGGGATTGAAGCTTTCTTT.